This T cell receptor (beta chain) is from a study of OX40 agonist ivuxolimab in advanced cancers. Notes on the study in general: Average numbers of expanded clones were greater in CD8+ T cells than in CD4+. Antigen specificity was not determined for the expanded peripheral T cells.

About this clone itself: No antigen is known for it.

This CDR3 is 13 amino acids long. Trimming pared 4 bases from V and 4 bases from J, leaving 11 bases between. Germline V gene sequence: CDR1 MNHNY, CDR2 SVGAGI (reference sequence). Only in-frame clones appear in the TCRdb table, and some are missing; sequencing was by immunoSEQ multiplex PCR. The data show tens of thousands of clones, 75% to 80% seen once. The rearrangement links TRBV6-6 to TRBJ2-7; D unresolved. This receptor was taken from an adult with an advanced solid tumor such as melanoma, head and neck, liver or kidney cancer. The material sequenced was CD4+ or CD8+ T cells sorted from blood, taken in a trial of the OX40 agonist ivuxolimab. The chain's CDR3 is CASSSPRLYEQYF. The CDR3 nucleotides are TGTGCCAGCAGTTCCCCGAGGCTATACGAGCAGTACTTC.